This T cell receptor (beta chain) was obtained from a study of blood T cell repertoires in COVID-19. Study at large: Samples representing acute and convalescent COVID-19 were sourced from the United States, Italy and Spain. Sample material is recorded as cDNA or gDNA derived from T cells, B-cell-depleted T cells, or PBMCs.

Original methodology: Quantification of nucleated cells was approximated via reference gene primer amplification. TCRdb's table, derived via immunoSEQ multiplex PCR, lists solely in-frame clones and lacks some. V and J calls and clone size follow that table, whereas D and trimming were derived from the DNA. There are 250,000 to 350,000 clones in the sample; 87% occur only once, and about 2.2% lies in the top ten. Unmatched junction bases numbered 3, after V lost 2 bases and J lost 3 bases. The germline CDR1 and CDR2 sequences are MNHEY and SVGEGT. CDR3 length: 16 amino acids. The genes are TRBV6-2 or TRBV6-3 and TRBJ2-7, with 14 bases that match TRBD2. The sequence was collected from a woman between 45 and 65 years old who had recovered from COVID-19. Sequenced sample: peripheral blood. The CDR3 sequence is CASSYPGLAGGYEQYF. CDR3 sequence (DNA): TGTGCCAGCAGTTACCCCGGACTAGCGGGGGGCTACGAGCAGTACTTC.